A selection of T cell receptor beta chains follows, all from one sample in a study of neurological immune-mediated disorders. TCRdb re-derived calls from the 5' RACE reads in MiXCR, one entry per CDR3 protein. The top ten hold about 11% of the sample, which has 53,000 or so distinct CDR3 sequences, roughly an eighth seen once. The sequencing sample was made of PBMCs. The receptors were sampled from an older woman with HTLV-1-associated myelopathy (HAM/TSP). Each CDR3 is given with its conserved first and last residue. The D gene is left open where the match is weak. Expanded clones are given a class, and other clones once, few, many or no size at all.

TRBV5-6	-	many	TRBJ2-6	CASSPVAASGANVLTF	TGTGCCAGCAGCCCTGTAGCGGCCTCTGGGGCCAACGTCCTGACTTTC
TRBV5-1	-	few	TRBJ2-1	CASRSPGSYNEQFF	TGCGCCAGTCGCTCCCCCGGCTCCTACAATGAGCAGTTCTTC
TRBV7-6	TRBD1	many	TRBJ2-1	CASSLAVDRGVINEQFF	TGTGCCAGCAGCTTAGCGGTGGACAGGGGGGTCATCAATGAGCAGTTCTTC
TRBV15	-	many	TRBJ2-7	CATSREGPNYEQYF	TGTGCCACCAGCAGAGAGGGACCAAACTACGAGCAGTACTTC
TRBV20-1	-	many	TRBJ1-1	CSASSPAGVKTEAFF	TGCAGTGCTAGTTCACCCGCAGGGGTGAAAACTGAAGCTTTCTTT
TRBV14	TRBD2	-	TRBJ2-1	CASSRGQRGYNEQFF	TGTGCCAGCAGCCGGGGCCAGCGGGGGTACAATGAGCAGTTCTTC
TRBV3-1	-	many	TRBJ2-1	CASTIGRESYNEQFF	TGTGCCAGCACCATCGGAAGGGAGTCCTACAATGAGCAGTTCTTC
TRBV3-1	-	many	TRBJ2-7	CASSHWRVPYEQYF	TGTGCCAGCAGCCATTGGCGGGTCCCCTACGAGCAGTACTTC
TRBV12-3/TRBV12-4	-	many	TRBJ2-5	CASSLGLGTLGETQYF	TGTGCCAGCAGTTTAGGGTTGGGCACTCTAGGAGAGACCCAGTACTTC
TRBV6-2/TRBV6-3	TRBD2	-	TRBJ2-1	CASSSRLAGVEQANEQFF	TGTGCCAGCAGTTCAAGACTAGCGGGAGTAGAGCAGGCCAATGAGCAGTTCTTC
TRBV20-1	-	many	TRBJ1-2	CSARADVYGYTF	TGCAGTGCTAGAGCCGATGTCTATGGCTACACCTTC
TRBV4-1	-	many	TRBJ1-1	CASSHPGTSNTEAFF	TGCGCCAGCAGCCACCCCGGGACATCAAACACTGAAGCTTTCTTT
TRBV28	-	many	TRBJ2-2	CASQQTSNTGELFF	TGTGCCAGCCAGCAAACATCGAACACCGGGGAGCTGTTTTTT
TRBV28	-	many	TRBJ2-4	CASAGQDLAKNIQYF	TGTGCCAGCGCGGGGCAGGACCTAGCCAAAAACATTCAGTACTTC
TRBV5-5	-	many	TRBJ1-4	CASSLSTLYATNEKLFF	TGTGCCAGCAGCTTGTCGACACTTTACGCAACTAATGAAAAACTGTTTTTT
TRBV9	-	many	TRBJ2-3	CASSATRIRQDTQYF	TGTGCCAGCAGCGCCACTAGAATTAGGCAAGATACGCAGTATTTT
TRBV12-3/TRBV12-4	-	many	TRBJ2-3	CASSLAVDTQYF	TGTGCCAGCAGTTTAGCGGTAGATACGCAGTATTTT
TRBV6-5	TRBD1	many	TRBJ2-7	CASGQDSSYEQYF	TGTGCCAGCGGACAGGACAGCTCCTACGAGCAGTACTTC
TRBV7-9	TRBD2	few	TRBJ2-1	CASSLEGLAGAREQFF	TGTGCCAGCAGCTTAGAGGGACTAGCGGGAGCCAGAGAGCAGTTCTTC
TRBV5-1	-	many	TRBJ2-3	CASSVNRRSTDTQYF	TGCGCCAGCAGCGTTAACCGCAGAAGCACAGATACGCAGTATTTT
TRBV7-9	-	many	TRBJ2-7	CASSLGTTHEQYF	TGTGCCAGCAGCTTAGGGACTACCCACGAGCAGTACTTC
TRBV7-2	TRBD2	many	TRBJ2-7	CASSLRTSGRDEQYF	TGTGCCAGCAGCCTCAGGACTAGCGGGAGAGATGAGCAGTACTTC
TRBV7-7	-	many	TRBJ2-2	CASSLEPGTGELFF	TGTGCCAGCAGCTTAGAACCGGGCACCGGGGAGCTGTTTTTT
TRBV20-1	-	-	TRBJ1-2	CSARVQRPYGGYTF	TGCAGTGCTAGAGTGCAGAGACCTTATGGAGGCTACACCTTC
TRBV3-1	TRBD2	many	TRBJ2-1	CASSQRASGSLFF	TGTGCCAGCAGCCAACGGGCTAGCGGGAGCCTGTTCTTC
TRBV4-1	-	many	TRBJ2-2	CASSHLRGDPNTGELFF	TGCGCCAGCAGCCACCTCAGGGGGGACCCGAACACCGGGGAGCTGTTTTTT
TRBV28	TRBD1	many	TRBJ2-1	CASSQWGTGQNEQFF	TGTGCCAGCAGTCAGTGGGGGACAGGCCAAAATGAGCAGTTCTTC
TRBV5-1	-	many	TRBJ2-2	CASSLPGNTGELFF	TGCGCCAGCAGCTTGCCGGGTAACACCGGGGAGCTGTTTTTT
TRBV20-1	TRBD2	many	TRBJ2-1	CSASLGRGLAGGPYNEQFF	TGCAGTGCTAGTCTAGGCCGTGGTCTGGCGGGAGGGCCCTACAATGAGCAGTTCTTC
TRBV7-6	-	many	TRBJ2-5	CASSGDGETQYF	TGTGCCAGCAGCGGTGATGGAGAGACCCAGTACTTC
TRBV10-3	TRBD1	many	TRBJ1-1	CAISEPGQSTEAFF	TGTGCCATCAGTGAGCCGGGACAGTCGACTGAAGCTTTCTTT
TRBV20-1	-	many	TRBJ2-7	CSASVGYEQYF	TGCAGTGCTAGTGTGGGCTACGAGCAGTACTTC
TRBV27	-	many	TRBJ2-2	CASSFSGSGELFF	TGTGCCAGCAGTTTCAGCGGGTCCGGGGAGCTGTTTTTT
TRBV6-5	-	many	TRBJ2-1	CASSSIGASSYNEQFF	TGTGCCAGCAGTTCCATAGGTGCGAGCTCCTACAATGAGCAGTTCTTC
TRBV28	TRBD2	once	TRBJ2-3	CASRPSLAVLYTQYF	TGTGCCAGCAGGCCGTCACTAGCGGTATTATATACGCAGTATTTT
TRBV29-1	TRBD2	many	TRBJ2-1	CSVETHGTSKWNEQFF	TGCAGCGTTGAAACCCACGGGACTAGCAAATGGAATGAGCAGTTCTTC
TRBV28	-	many	TRBJ2-7	CASSLLGGGARREEQYF	TGTGCCAGCAGTTTACTCGGCGGAGGGGCCCGGCGTGAGGAGCAGTACTTC
TRBV27	TRBD2	many	TRBJ2-5	CASSTTLAGVYETQYF	TGTGCCAGCAGTACGACTTTAGCGGGAGTTTATGAGACCCAGTACTTC
TRBV20-1	TRBD1	many	TRBJ2-7	CSARGQGPPYEQYF	TGCAGTGCTAGAGGACAGGGGCCCCCGTACGAGCAGTACTTC
TRBV20-1	-	many	TRBJ2-7	CSASGPFYEQYF	TGCAGTGCATCCGGGCCTTTCTACGAGCAGTACTTC